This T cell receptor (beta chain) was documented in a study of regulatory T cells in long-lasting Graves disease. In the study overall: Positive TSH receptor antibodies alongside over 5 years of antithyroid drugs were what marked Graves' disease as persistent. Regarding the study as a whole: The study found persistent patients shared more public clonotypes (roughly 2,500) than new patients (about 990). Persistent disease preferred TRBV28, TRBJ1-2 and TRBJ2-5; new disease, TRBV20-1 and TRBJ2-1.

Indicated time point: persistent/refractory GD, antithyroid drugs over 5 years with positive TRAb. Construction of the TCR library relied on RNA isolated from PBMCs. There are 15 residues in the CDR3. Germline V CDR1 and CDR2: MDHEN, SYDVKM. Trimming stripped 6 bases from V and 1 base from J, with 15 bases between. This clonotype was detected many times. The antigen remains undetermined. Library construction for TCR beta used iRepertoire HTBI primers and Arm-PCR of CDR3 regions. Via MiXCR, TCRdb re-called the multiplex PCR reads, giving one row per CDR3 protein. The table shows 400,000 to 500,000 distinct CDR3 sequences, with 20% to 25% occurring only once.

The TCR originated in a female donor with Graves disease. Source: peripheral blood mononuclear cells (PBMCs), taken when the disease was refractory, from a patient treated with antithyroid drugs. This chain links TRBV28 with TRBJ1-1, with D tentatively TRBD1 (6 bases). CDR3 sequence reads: CASSSLGGPNTEAFF. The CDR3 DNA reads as TGTGCCAGCAGCAGCCTTGGGGGGCCGAACACTGAAGCTTTCTTT.